This TCR beta chain comes out of a study of cytotoxic CD8 clonotypes in ibrutinib-treated CLL. Turning to the study itself: There were 11 relapsed/refractory patients and roughly 15 treatment-naive patients, and 17 to 18 were IGHV unmutated. General study findings and limits: An increase in clonality occurred at ibrutinib response, followed by a return toward baseline at progression.

Points on this clone: Its antigen is currently unknown.

Germline assignment: CDR1 SGHRS and CDR2 YFSETQ. This CDR3 spans 19 amino acids. V was shortened by 4 bases and J by 6 bases, with 28 bases between the two germline ends. With sequencing, the targeted depth ranged from 1 in 200,000 to 1 in 1 million T cells. TCRdb's table, derived via immunoSEQ multiplex PCR, lists solely in-frame clones and lacks some. The table has approximately 330,000 clones, around four fifths seen once; the top ten hold about 6.7%. V gene TRBV5-1 combines with J gene TRBJ2-2; weak D call: TRBD1 (6 bases). The sample consisted of PBMCs, taken before ibrutinib treatment. The TCR sequence derives from a human donor with chronic lymphocytic leukemia. CDR3 DNA sequence: TGCGCCAGCAGCAAGTTGCTCGGGACACAGCTCTTCTTTTCCGGGGAGCTGTTTTTT. This encodes CASSKLLGTQLFFSGELFF.